A single sample is the source of the 11 T cell receptor beta chains below, sequenced in a study of blood T cell repertoires in COVID-19. Clones were read by immunoSEQ multiplex PCR, and TCRdb kept only the in-frame ones, dropping some. The table has 150,000 to 200,000 clones, 76% seen once. The material sequenced was PBMCs or T cells enriched from blood (not recorded which). These receptors originate from a woman in her forties or fifties with acute COVID-19.

The J gene is TRBJ1-2, the V gene TRBV7-6; 8 nucleotides line up with TRBD1. Losses at the gene ends were 5 bases for V and 6 bases for J; bases not matched to a gene: 11. This CDR3 has 15 residues. CDR1 SGHVS and CDR2 FNYEAQ come from the germline V gene. The DNA for the CDR3 is TGTGCCAGCAGCCCTAATTCGGGACAGGCAAATGGCTACACCTTC. Its translation: CASSPNSGQANGYTF.

There are a few counts of this clone. This chain uses TRBV6-5 with TRBJ2-1; 10 bases are shared with TRBD1. CDR3 length: 14 residues. Germline V gene data show CDR1 as MNHEY and CDR2 as SVGAGI. V was clipped by 7 bases and J by 6 bases; unmatched bases: 6. The CDR3 bases are TGTGCCAGCACCAAAGACAGGGGGCTCAATGAGCAGTTCTTC. This codes for CASTKDRGLNEQFF.

The chain carries TRBV5-1 and TRBJ1-3; no definite D call. The CDR3 sequence is 17 residues long. V was cut by 0 bases and J by 0 bases, with 13 bases left in between. CDR1 is SGHRS and CDR2 is YFSETQ in the germline V gene. CDR3 amino acids: CASSLVAGGFSGNTIYF. CDR3 coding DNA: TGCGCCAGCAGCTTGGTTGCGGGCGGCTTCTCTGGAAACACCATATATTTT.

This sequence joins TRBV27 and TRBJ2-7; 7 bases align to TRBD2. V shed 6 bases and J 4 bases; nucleotides not matched to a gene: 12. Germline-derived CDR1 and CDR2 are MNHEY and SMNVEV (reference sequence). The CDR3 sequence is 15 residues long. CDR3 region: CASSPSSSGLYEQYV. The CDR3, as DNA: TGTGCCAGCAGCCCTTCTAGTAGCGGGCTATACGAGCAGTACGTC.

The chain couples TRBV28 to TRBJ2-1; TRBD2 matches 8 bases. CDR1 MDHEN and CDR2 SYDVKM come from the germline V gene. The CDR3 consists of 15 residues. The J segment lost 2 bases and the V segment lost 7 bases, leaving 7 bases of the junction unmatched. The CDR3 DNA follows: TGTGCCAGCACCAGCGGGGGCGGCACCTACAATGAGCAGTTCTTC. It encodes CASTSGGGTYNEQFF.

This rearrangement joins TRBV27 to TRBJ1-5, with 8 nucleotides matching TRBD1. The junction had 2 bases not matched to a gene; V was cut back by 5 bases and J by 5 bases. The germline CDR1 and CDR2 sequences are MNHEY and SMNVEV (reference sequence). This CDR3 has 13 amino acids. Written as DNA, the CDR3 is TGTGCCAGCAGTCCGGACAGGGATCAGCCCCAGCATTTT. Its protein product is CASSPDRDQPQHF.

The chain employs TRBV6-5 and TRBJ2-7; TRBD1 matches 9 bases. The CDR3 spans 15 residues. The ends lost 7 bases at V and 4 bases at J; junction bases unmatched: 11. Per the germline V gene, CDR1 is MNHEY and CDR2 is SVGAGI. The CDR3: CASTPMWTGAYEQYV. In DNA form, the CDR3 reads TGTGCCAGCACTCCTATGTGGACAGGGGCATACGAGCAGTACGTC.

This clone occurred many times. This rearrangement joins TRBV4-3 to TRBJ1-4; 11 bases are shared with TRBD1. The CDR3 consists of 17 residues. J gave up 8 bases and V 2 bases, and 10 bases lay outside the gene matches. Germline V gene sequence: CDR1 LGHNA, CDR2 YSLEER. The CDR3 DNA is TGCGCCAGCAGCCAAAAGGGACAGGGGGTAATTAGGGAAAAACTGTTTTTT. Its translation: CASSQKGQGVIREKLFF.

CDR3 region: CASRRNRDRENMNSPLHF. Here the CDR3 DNA reads TGTGCAAGTCGCCGGAACCGGGACAGGGAGAATATGAATTCACCCCTCCACTTT. This chain links TRBV12-2 with TRBJ1-6; TRBD1 reflects the table's D call only, with no check against the DNA. TRBV12-2 is a pseudogene locus. CDR3 length: 18 residues.

The chain employs TRBV11-2 and TRBJ1-2, with D perhaps matching TRBD1 (5 bases). Per germline, CDR1 SGHAT and CDR2 FQNNGV. The CDR3 consists of 13 residues. Trimming took 2 bases from V and 6 from J, leaving 10 bases between them. This CDR3 is CASSLPAGNGYTF. In nucleotides, the CDR3 is TGTGCCAGCAGCTTACCCGCAGGGAATGGCTACACCTTC.

This clone was observed a few times. The V gene is TRBV5-3, the J gene TRBJ2-5; possibly TRBD1 for D (5 bases). TRBV5-3 is identified as an open reading frame with a role that is uncertain. This CDR3 contains 16 residues. Trimming cost V 7 bases and J 1 base, with 20 bases left between them. The CDR3 protein is CARRCSGPKIQETQYF. As DNA, the CDR3 is TGTGCCAGACGCTGTTCAGGGCCCAAAATCCAAGAGACCCAGTACTTC.